This T cell receptor (beta chain) was identified during a study of T cells in Graves' hyperthyroidism and ophthalmopathy. In its sample, this clonotype was seen a few times. There were TCR beta CDR3 regions amplified from RNA transcripts. The HTBI primer set served for first-round RT-PCR of the TCR CDR3. One entry per CDR3 protein results from TCRdb running MiXCR on the multiplex PCR reads. The sample consists of 650,000 to 850,000 distinct CDR3 sequences, about 17% of them appearing once. CDR3 length equals 17 residues. The germline gives CDR1 SGHTA, CDR2 FQGNSA. The ends were cut back, 5 bases at V and 3 bases at J, with 19 bases in the middle.

The sequenced material came from blood. This chain links TRBV7-2 with TRBJ2-2; a possible D gene is TRBD2 (6 bases). The sequence came from a woman in her forties or fifties with Graves' hyperthyroidism that later progressed to Graves' ophthalmopathy. This CDR3 reads CASSIQILRGDTGELFF. In DNA, the CDR3 is TGTGCCAGCAGCATACAAATCCTCCGCGGGGACACCGGGGAGCTGTTTTTT. The full variable domain, its missing parts supplied by reference TRBV7-2 and TRBJ2-2, is GAGVSQSPSNKVTEKGKDVELRCDPISGHTALYWYRQSLGQGLEFLIYFQGNSAPDKSGLPSDRFSAERTGGSVSTLTIQRTQQEDSAVYLCASSIQILRGDTGELFFGEGSRLTVL.